The source of this TCR beta chain is a study of cytomegalovirus exposure and HLA in healthy donors. Study results and limitations: Researchers counted 164 TCR beta chains as cytomegalovirus-associated. Reportedly, diagnosis of cytomegalovirus status by the classifier showed high specificity and sensitivity.

Comment on this clone: Its antigen is not identified.

Sequencing was performed with immunoSEQ multiplex PCR; in TCRdb, only in-frame clones are kept and a portion is missing. The data show 90,000 to 150,000 clones, with 70% to 90% seen just once and about 4.4% held by the top ten. This CDR3 is 11 amino acids long. From germline, CDR1 is MNHEY and CDR2 SVGAGI. Trimming removed 7 bases from V and 8 bases from J, with 11 bases in between. This clonotype was obtained from a man younger than 30 in good health and CMV-seropositive. Material for sequencing was PBMCs. The chain links TRBV6-5 to TRBJ1-2, with unresolved D. CDR3 DNA sequence: TGTGCCAGCACCAGAGGAGGCGGCTACACCTTC. This translates into CASTRGGGYTF.